These T cell receptor beta chains were read from a single sample in a study of cytomegalovirus exposure and HLA in healthy donors. Libraries were prepared by immunoSEQ multiplex PCR; TCRdb keeps only in-frame clonotypes and omits some of them. The profile covers 79,000 or so clones, with 60% to 85% appearing a single time and about 22% taken by the ten largest. Source material: PBMCs. These receptors were collected from a woman aged 40-49 years in good health and CMV-seropositive. Both conserved end residues are part of each CDR3. The D gene is left open where the match is weak. Expanded clones are given a class, and other clones once, few, many or no size at all.

once TRBJ2-7 TRBV6-6 TRBD2 CASSYPAGSYEQYF TGTGCCAGCAGTTACCCAGCGGGAAGCTACGAGCAGTACTTC
- TRBJ1-2 TRBV5-6 TRBD1 CASSLYGQGADGYTF TGTGCCAGCAGCTTGTATGGCCAGGGGGCCGATGGCTACACCTTC
few TRBJ1-4 TRBV6-5 - CASSSTRTTGGGKLFF TGTGCCAGCAGTTCCACACGAACCACGGGGGGAGGAAAACTGTTTTTT
- TRBJ2-3 TRBV28 - CASLLDTNTDTQYF TGTGCCAGCTTGCTGGACACGAACACAGATACGCAGTATTTT
- TRBJ2-7 TRBV19 - CASSQDGVSEQYF TGTGCCAGTAGTCAGGACGGGGTCAGCGAGCAGTACTTC
once TRBJ2-3 TRBV2 TRBD2 CASSRLAGQYWADTQYF TGTGCCAGCTCCCGACTAGCGGGGCAATATTGGGCAGATACGCAGTATTTT
- TRBJ2-7 TRBV5-1 - CASSSRQGLSREQYF TGCGCCAGCAGCTCTAGACAGGGACTGAGCAGGGAGCAGTACTTC
- TRBJ2-3 TRBV2 - CASSALGAAGTDTQYF TGTGCCAGCAGTGCGCTGGGGGCCGCTGGCACAGATACGCAGTATTTT
- TRBJ1-2 TRBV2 - CASSLTDRYGYTF TGTGCCAGCAGTCTAACAGATCGCTATGGCTACACCTTC
- TRBJ2-7 TRBV6-5 TRBD1 CASRDLGQGSYEQYF TGTGCCAGCAGGGACTTGGGACAGGGGTCCTACGAGCAGTACTTC
few TRBJ2-7 TRBV2 TRBD2 CASSGPLAGVGEQYF TGTGCCAGCAGTGGGCCACTAGCGGGAGTCGGCGAGCAGTACTTC
once TRBJ1-4 TRBV5-1 TRBD1 CASSLTRGREKLFF TGCGCCAGCAGCTTGACAAGGGGGCGTGAAAAACTGTTTTTT
- TRBJ2-1 TRBV30 - CAWSEREFEQFF TGTGCCTGGAGCGAGAGGGAATTTGAGCAGTTCTTC